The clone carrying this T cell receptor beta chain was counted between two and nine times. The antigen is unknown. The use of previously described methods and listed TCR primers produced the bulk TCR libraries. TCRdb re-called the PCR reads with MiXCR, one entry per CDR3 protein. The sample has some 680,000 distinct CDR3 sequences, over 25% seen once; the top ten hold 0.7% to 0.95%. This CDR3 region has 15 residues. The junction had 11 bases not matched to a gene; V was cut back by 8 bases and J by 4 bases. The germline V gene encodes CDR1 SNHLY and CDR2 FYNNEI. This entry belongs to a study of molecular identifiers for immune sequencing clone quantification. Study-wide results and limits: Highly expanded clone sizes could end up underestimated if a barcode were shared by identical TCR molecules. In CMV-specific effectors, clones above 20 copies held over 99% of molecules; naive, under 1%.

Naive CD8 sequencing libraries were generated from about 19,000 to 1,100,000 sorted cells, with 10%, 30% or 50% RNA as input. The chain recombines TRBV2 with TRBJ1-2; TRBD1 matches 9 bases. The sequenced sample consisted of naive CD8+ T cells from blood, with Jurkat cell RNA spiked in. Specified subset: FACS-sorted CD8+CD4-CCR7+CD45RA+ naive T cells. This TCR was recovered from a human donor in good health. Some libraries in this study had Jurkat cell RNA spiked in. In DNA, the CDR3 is TGTGCCAGCGGCGCCGACGGACAGGGGTCCTATGGCTACACCTTC. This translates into CASGADGQGSYGYTF.